This T cell receptor beta chain derives from a study of OX40 agonist ivuxolimab in advanced cancers. For the study at large: Patients were infused with ivuxolimab every 2 weeks at 0.01 to 10 mg/kg. Study results and limitations: Among patients with partial responses at 0.1-3.0 mg/kg, clonal expansion was among the lowest.

Regarding this clone: Antigen specificity is unknown.

Clones were sequenced by immunoSEQ multiplex PCR, and TCRdb holds only the in-frame ones, with some missing. This repertoire shows about 55,000 clones, approximately 84% found once; its top ten account for approximately 12%. The germline gives CDR1 SGDLS, CDR2 YYNGEE. The CDR3 length is 14 residues. Trimming left V 3 bases short and J 7 bases short, with 14 bases between. At baseline, cycle 4 day 1, and cycle 7 day 1, blood was sampled. The rearrangement uses TRBV9 and TRBJ2-1, with a tentative D call TRBD2 (6 bases). The starting material was CD4+ or CD8+ T cells sorted from blood, obtained in a trial of the OX40 agonist ivuxolimab. This clonotype was obtained from an adult with an advanced solid tumor such as melanoma, head and neck, liver or kidney cancer. CDR3 region: CASSAGAAGNEQFF. DNA for the CDR3: TGTGCCAGCAGCGCCGGGGCCGCGGGGAATGAGCAGTTCTTC.